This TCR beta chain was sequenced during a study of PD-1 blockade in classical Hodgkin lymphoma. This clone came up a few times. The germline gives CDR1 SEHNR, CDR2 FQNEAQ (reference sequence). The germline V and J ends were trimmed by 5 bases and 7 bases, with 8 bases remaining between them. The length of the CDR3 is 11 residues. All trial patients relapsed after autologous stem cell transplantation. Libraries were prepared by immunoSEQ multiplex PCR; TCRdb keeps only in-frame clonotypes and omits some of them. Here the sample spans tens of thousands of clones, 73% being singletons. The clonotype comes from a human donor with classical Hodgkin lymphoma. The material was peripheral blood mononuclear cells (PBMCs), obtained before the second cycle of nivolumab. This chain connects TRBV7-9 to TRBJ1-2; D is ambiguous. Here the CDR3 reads CASSPGRGYTF. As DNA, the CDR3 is TGTGCCAGCAGCCCCGGACGTGGCTACACCTTC. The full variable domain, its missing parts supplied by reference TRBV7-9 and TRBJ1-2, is DTGVSQNPRHKITKRGQNVTFRCDPISEHNRLYWYRQTLGQGPEFLTYFQNEAQLEKSRLLSDRFSAERPKGSFSTLEIQRTEQGDSAMYLCASSPGRGYTFGSGTRLTVV.